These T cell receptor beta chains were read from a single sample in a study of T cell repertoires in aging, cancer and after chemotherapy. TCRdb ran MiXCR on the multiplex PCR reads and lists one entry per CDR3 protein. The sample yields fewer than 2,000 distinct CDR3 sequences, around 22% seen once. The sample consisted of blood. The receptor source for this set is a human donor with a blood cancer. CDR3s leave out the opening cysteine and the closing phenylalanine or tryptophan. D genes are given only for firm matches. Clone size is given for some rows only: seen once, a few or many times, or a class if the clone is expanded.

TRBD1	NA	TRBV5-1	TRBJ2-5	ASSFLTGGAETQY
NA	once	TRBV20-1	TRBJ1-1	SAPGTRTEAF
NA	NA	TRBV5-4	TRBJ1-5	ASSFGGTSGQPQH
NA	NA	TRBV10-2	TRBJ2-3	ASSDWRYTDTQY
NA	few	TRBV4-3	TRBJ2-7	ASSRGTLLYEQY
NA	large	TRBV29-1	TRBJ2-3	SVNGGVGADTQY
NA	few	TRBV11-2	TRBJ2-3	ASRENRRGVTDTQY
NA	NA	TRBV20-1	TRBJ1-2	SARDEGGPTVGYT
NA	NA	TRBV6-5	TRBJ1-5	ASSYSAGDQPQH
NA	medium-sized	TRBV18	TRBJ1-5	ASSPRGEGNQPQH
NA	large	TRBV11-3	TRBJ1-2	ASSSSWTASYGYT
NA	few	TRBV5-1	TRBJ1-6	ASSPGTSNSPLH
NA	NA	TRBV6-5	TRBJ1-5	ASSEPGYSNQPQH
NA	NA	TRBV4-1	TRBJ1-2	ASSHEGPADGYT
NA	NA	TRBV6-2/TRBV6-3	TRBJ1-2	ASSYRRTGSNYT
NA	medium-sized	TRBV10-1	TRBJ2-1	ASSDQRGRGNNEQF
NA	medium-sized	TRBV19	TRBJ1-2	ASSQGEGYGYT
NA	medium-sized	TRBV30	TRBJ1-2	AWSRGAPTGYT
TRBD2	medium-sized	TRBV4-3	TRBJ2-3	ASSQGGASGGKDTQY
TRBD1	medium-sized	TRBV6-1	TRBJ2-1	ASSEEMGQGANEQF
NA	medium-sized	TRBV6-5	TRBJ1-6	ASSSLTGFSNNSPLH
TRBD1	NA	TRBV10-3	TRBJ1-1	AIRGQGRPTEAF
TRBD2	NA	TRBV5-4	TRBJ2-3	ASSSGRGGADTQY
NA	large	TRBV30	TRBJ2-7	AWGEADYEQY